Listed below are T cell receptor beta chains from one sample, sequenced in a study of cytomegalovirus exposure and HLA in healthy donors. Clones were sequenced by immunoSEQ multiplex PCR, and TCRdb holds only the in-frame ones, with some missing. This table holds tens of thousands of clones. Sequencing was done on a sample of PBMCs. The receptors were sampled from a female donor in good health and CMV-seropositive. Both conserved end residues are part of each CDR3.

cdr3_aa	v_call	j_call
CASSGQGYTEAFF	TRBV2	TRBJ1-1
CASRPETGVRGYTF	TRBV5-1	TRBJ1-2
CASSGTSGSIMDTGELFF	TRBV9	TRBJ2-2
CASSSEARRPYNEQFF	TRBV7-9	TRBJ2-1
CASSSDRGSYNEQFF	TRBV27	TRBJ2-1
CASSVGTGYGYTF	TRBV9	TRBJ1-2
CASSQGLAGGRETQYF	TRBV7-2	TRBJ2-5
CASSFPTSGGAYEQFF	TRBV13	TRBJ2-1
CASSLTGGYQETQYF	TRBV7-9	TRBJ2-5
CASSSSWAGAFF	TRBV6-5	TRBJ1-1
CASSLARGSGELFF	TRBV5-4	TRBJ2-2
CSVAASAWSTDTQYF	TRBV29-1	TRBJ2-3
CASSPRLGLDEQYF	TRBV27	TRBJ2-7
CASSPLTGSGTEAFF	TRBV18	TRBJ1-1
CASRPMSGGAETQYF	TRBV5-1	TRBJ2-5
CASSQQGSGNTIYF	TRBV18	TRBJ1-3
CASSLGDRPYEQYF	TRBV5-1	TRBJ2-7
CASSVTGGVLETQYF	TRBV9	TRBJ2-5
CASSLGRGGNTEAFF	TRBV11-3	TRBJ1-1
CASSPALTGTSGYTF	TRBV7-9	TRBJ1-2
CSVEDQGQSTDTQYF	TRBV29-1	TRBJ2-3
CSVEERDYEQYF	TRBV29-1	TRBJ2-7
CASSQPGQGNYGYTF	TRBV18	TRBJ1-2
CASSPPSGTPNNEQFF	TRBV18	TRBJ2-1
CASSWTSSGSYEQYF	TRBV11-1	TRBJ2-7
CASSHIDRGSPLHF	TRBV4-3	TRBJ1-6
CASSLEWASYEQYF	TRBV5-1	TRBJ2-7